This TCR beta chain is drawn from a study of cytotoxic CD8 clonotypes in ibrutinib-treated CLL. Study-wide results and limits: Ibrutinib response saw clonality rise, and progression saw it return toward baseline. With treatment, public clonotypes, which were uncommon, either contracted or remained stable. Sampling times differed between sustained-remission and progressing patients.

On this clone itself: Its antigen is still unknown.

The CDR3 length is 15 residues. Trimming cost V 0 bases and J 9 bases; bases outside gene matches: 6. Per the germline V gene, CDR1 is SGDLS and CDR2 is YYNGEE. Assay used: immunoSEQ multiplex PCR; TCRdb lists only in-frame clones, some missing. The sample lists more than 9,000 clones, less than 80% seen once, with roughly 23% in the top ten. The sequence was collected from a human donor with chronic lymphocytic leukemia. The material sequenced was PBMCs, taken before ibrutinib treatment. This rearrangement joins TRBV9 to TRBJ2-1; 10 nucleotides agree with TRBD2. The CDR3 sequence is CASSVVAGGTGEQFF. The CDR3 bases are TGTGCCAGCAGCGTAGTAGCGGGGGGCACAGGTGAGCAGTTCTTC. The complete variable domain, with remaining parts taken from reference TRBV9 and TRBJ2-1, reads DSGVTQTPKHLITATGQRVTLRCSPRSGDLSVYWYQQSLDQGLQFLIQYYNGEERAKGNILERFSAQQFPDLHSELNLSSLELGDSALYFCASSVVAGGTGEQFFGPGTRLTVL.